This passage covers 27 T cell receptor beta chains from one sample sequenced in a study of CD8+ T cells in alopecia areata. cDNA reverse transcribed from extracted RNA served as the sequencing template. This table comes from immunoSEQ multiplex PCR, and its TCRdb copy is limited to in-frame clones, with some not included. Found here are 150,000 to 200,000 clones, approximately 62% of them singletons; the top ten hold over 1.5%. This specimen consisted of CD4+ T cells sorted from blood, obtained at week 0. These TCRs come from a human donor with alopecia areata.

The chain uses TRBV25-1 and TRBJ1-2; D is undetermined. CDR3 length: 11 amino acids. The ends were cut back, 4 bases at V and 4 bases at J, with 4 bases in the middle. The V gene's germline CDR1 is MGHDK and CDR2 SYGVNS. The DNA for the CDR3 is TGTGCCAGCAGTGCTATCTATGGCTACACCTTC. Translation gives CASSAIYGYTF.

This clone was observed a handful of times. The rearrangement links TRBV19 to TRBJ1-2; no clear D gene. V was pared by 5 bases and J by 2 bases, with 6 bases between. This CDR3 is 12 amino acids long. From germline, CDR1 is LNHDA and CDR2 SQIVND (reference sequence). The CDR3 loop reads CASSPDNYGYTF. The CDR3 DNA reads as TGTGCCAGTAGTCCCGACAACTATGGCTACACCTTC.

This chain connects TRBV30 to TRBJ1-2; D possibly corresponds to TRBD1 (5 bases). CDR1 is GTSNPN and CDR2 is SVGIG in the germline V gene (reference sequence). This CDR3 is 12 amino acids long. Trimming took off 6 bases at V and 4 bases at J, with 12 bases between the two ends. Written as DNA, the CDR3 is TGTGCCTGCCAGGGTCTTATCTATGGCTACACCTTC. Amino acids: CACQGLIYGYTF.

This clone was observed a few times. This chain uses TRBV30 with TRBJ2-1, with 7 bases aligning to TRBD2. There are 12 residues in the CDR3. The germline V gene has CDR1 GTSNPN and CDR2 SVGIG (reference sequence). V lost 3 bases, J lost 8 bases, and 4 bases stayed unmatched. CDR3 in amino acids: CAWSGLVHEQFF. The CDR3 DNA reads as TGTGCCTGGAGCGGACTAGTCCATGAGCAGTTCTTC. The variable domain in full, with the rest retrieved from reference TRBV30 and TRBJ2-1, is SQTIHQWPATLVQPVGSPLSLECTVEGTSNPNLYWYRQAAGRGLQLLFYSVGIGQISSEVPQNLSASRPQDRQFILSSKKLLLSDSGFYLCAWSGLVHEQFFGPGTRLTVL.

The rearrangement joins TRBV4-1 to TRBJ2-5; 11 bases line up with TRBD1. The ends lost 4 bases at V and 4 bases at J; junction bases unmatched: 5. The CDR3 has 15 residues. Germline V lookup: CDR1 MGHRA, CDR2 YSYEKL. Here the CDR3 reads CASSLGQGVAETQYF. In DNA form, the CDR3 reads TGCGCCAGCAGCCTGGGACAGGGGGTAGCAGAGACCCAGTACTTC.

The rearrangement links TRBV29-1 to TRBJ1-5, with 8 nucleotides matching TRBD1. CDR3 length equals 13 residues. Trimming took 5 bases from V and 4 from J; bases not matched to a gene: 4. Germline values: CDR1 SQVTM, CDR2 ANQGSEA. Written as DNA, the CDR3 is TGCAGCGTTACGACAGGGGTAAATCAGCCCCAGCATTTT. Protein: CSVTTGVNQPQHF. Filled out from reference TRBV29-1 and TRBJ1-5, the complete variable domain reads SAVISQKPSRDICQRGTSLTIQCQVDSQVTMMFWYRQQPGQSLTLIATANQGSEATYESGFVIDKFPISRPNLTFSTLTVSNMSPEDSSIYLCSVTTGVNQPQHFGDGTRLSIL.

In this sample, this clone turned up a few times. The chain carries TRBV29-1 and TRBJ2-7, with TRBD2 identical over 13 bases. The ends lost 6 bases at V and 1 base at J; junction bases unmatched: 3. CDR3 length equals 14 residues. The germline gives CDR1 SQVTM, CDR2 ANQGSEA. CDR3 amino acids: CSVQLAGGSYEQYF. CDR3 nucleotide sequence: TGCAGCGTACAACTAGCGGGGGGGTCCTACGAGCAGTACTTC.

This clone was seen only a few times. The genes are TRBV30 and TRBJ1-5; unclear D gene. The CDR3 is 14 amino acids. From germline, CDR1 is GTSNPN and CDR2 SVGIG (reference sequence). Trimming took off 0 bases at V and 0 bases at J, with 6 bases between the two ends. As DNA, the CDR3 is TGTGCCTGGAGTGTAGGGCATAGCAATCAGCCCCAGCATTTT. It translates to CAWSVGHSNQPQHF.

The chain uses TRBV30 and TRBJ1-1; D unresolved. Per the germline V gene, CDR1 is GTSNPN and CDR2 is SVGIG (reference sequence). The CDR3 spans 15 residues. V was clipped by 3 bases and J by 0 bases, with 14 bases between them. In DNA, the CDR3 is TGTGCCTGGAGACTCACCGGGGTCTTGAACACTGAAGCTTTCTTT. This sequence encodes CAWRLTGVLNTEAFF.

The rearrangement uses TRBV30 and TRBJ1-1; D gene uncertain. The germline V gene encodes CDR1 GTSNPN and CDR2 SVGIG (reference sequence). The CDR3 has 12 residues. Between the trimmed V and J ends, which lost 2 bases and 5 bases, there was a span of 9 bases. CDR3: CAWSSWRTEAFF. For the CDR3, the DNA is TGTGCCTGGAGTAGTTGGAGGACTGAAGCTTTCTTT.

The rearrangement joins TRBV30 to TRBJ2-7; 9 nucleotides agree with TRBD1. The junction had 13 bases not matched to a gene; V was cut back by 5 bases and J by 5 bases. This CDR3 spans 15 amino acids. Per the germline V gene, CDR1 is GTSNPN and CDR2 is SVGIG (reference sequence). The CDR3 DNA follows: TGTGCCTGGGGAAAAGGACAGGGGCGGTTGAACGAGCAGTACTTC. Translated: CAWGKGQGRLNEQYF.

The rearrangement links TRBV11-2 to TRBJ2-1; 8 bases match TRBD1. V was pared by 5 bases and J by 4 bases, with 7 bases of the junction left unmatched. CDR3 length equals 15 residues. CDR1 and CDR2 (germline): SGHAT, FQNNGV. Written as DNA, the CDR3 is TGTGCCAGCAGCCTCGGACAGGGCGGATACAATGAGCAGTTCTTC. It codes for CASSLGQGGYNEQFF.

The chain uses TRBV2 and TRBJ1-1, with 9 bases matching TRBD1. J was trimmed by 9 bases and V by 10 bases; bases with no gene match: 12. The CDR3 is made up of 13 amino acids. Germline loops: CDR1 SNHLY, CDR2 FYNNEI. Here the CDR3 DNA reads TGTGCCACCAGCCGGGACAGGGTCCCCCAAGCTTTCTTT. This sequence encodes CATSRDRVPQAFF.

This clone was counted once. The rearrangement uses TRBV29-1 and TRBJ1-2, with no clear D. The V end was cut by 4 bases, the J end by 4 bases, with 10 bases between. CDR1 is SQVTM and CDR2 is ANQGSEA in the germline V gene. CDR3 length: 12 amino acids. The CDR3 spells CSVAGLSYGYTF. The CDR3 DNA sequence: TGCAGCGTTGCCGGACTGTCCTATGGCTACACCTTC. Variable domain in full (rest from reference TRBV29-1 and TRBJ1-2): SAVISQKPSRDICQRGTSLTIQCQVDSQVTMMFWYRQQPGQSLTLIATANQGSEATYESGFVIDKFPISRPNLTFSTLTVSNMSPEDSSIYLCSVAGLSYGYTFGSGTRLTVV.

V is TRBV5-6 and J is TRBJ2-3; TRBD1 matches at 7 bases. After removal of 7 bases from V and 4 bases from J, the junction contained 12 bases not matched to a gene. The CDR3 spans 15 residues. CDR1 and CDR2 (germline): SGHDT, YYEEEE. This chain's CDR3 is CASQEGGVHADTQYF. The CDR3 DNA is TGTGCCAGCCAGGAAGGGGGCGTACACGCAGATACGCAGTATTTT.

The chain joins TRBV4-3 to TRBJ2-3; D may be TRBD1 (5 bases). V was shortened by 0 bases and J by 2 bases, with 15 bases between the two germline ends. The CDR3 contains 17 residues. Germline loops: CDR1 LGHNA, CDR2 YSLEER. The chain's CDR3 is CASSQEGRARVTDTQYF. DNA of the CDR3: TGCGCCAGCAGCCAAGAGGGTAGGGCCAGGGTCACAGATACGCAGTATTTT.

J is TRBJ2-7 and V is TRBV7-9; 11 nucleotides agree with TRBD1. CDR3 length: 14 amino acids. In germline, CDR1 is SEHNR, CDR2 FQNEAQ (reference sequence). V lost 4 bases to trimming and J lost 4 bases; unmatched junction nucleotides: 3. The CDR3: CASSSGTGGYEQYF. CDR3 DNA: TGTGCCAGCAGCTCCGGGACAGGGGGATACGAGCAGTACTTC.

The V gene is TRBV29-1, the J gene TRBJ1-1; perhaps TRBD1 as D (6 bases). Germline loops: CDR1 SQVTM, CDR2 ANQGSEA. CDR3 length: 11 amino acids. The germline V and J ends were trimmed by 0 bases and 11 bases, with 10 bases remaining between them. CDR3 in DNA: TGCAGCGTTGAAGAGGACAGTAGGGCTTTCTTT. It yields the protein CSVEEDSRAFF.

This clone has just one count. The J gene is TRBJ2-3, the V gene TRBV5-1, with no clear D. This CDR3 region has 14 residues. Trimming pared 0 bases from V and 2 bases from J, leaving 7 bases between. Germline lookup yields CDR1 SGHRS and CDR2 YFSETQ. CDR3: CASSLDLNTDTQYF. DNA of the CDR3: TGCGCCAGCAGCTTGGATCTCAACACAGATACGCAGTATTTT.

The table lists this clone with a few counts. The genes are TRBV29-1 and TRBJ2-3; D is unresolved. Germline V gene lookup returns CDR1 SQVTM and CDR2 ANQGSEA. V was clipped by 0 bases and J by 1 base, with 11 bases between them. The CDR3 covers 15 residues. For the CDR3, the DNA is TGCAGCGTTGAAGATTACACAATTGGCACAGATACGCAGTATTTT. Amino acids: CSVEDYTIGTDTQYF.

V usage is TRBV29-1 and J usage is TRBJ2-5; TRBD2 aligns across 9 bases. CDR3 length: 17 residues. The V gene's germline CDR1 is SQVTM and CDR2 ANQGSEA. J was trimmed by 0 bases and V by 4 bases; bases with no gene match: 12. This CDR3 is CSVVGGILAGYQETQYF. The CDR3 DNA reads TGCAGCGTTGTGGGGGGGATACTAGCGGGTTACCAAGAGACCCAGTACTTC.

This clone has just a few counts. This chain connects TRBV7-2 to TRBJ2-7, with D maybe TRBD1 (6 bases). The CDR3 is 14 residues long. CDR1 and CDR2 from the germline V gene are SGHTA and FQGNSA. The V end lost 4 bases, the J end lost 7 bases, and 17 bases lay between the germline ends. CDR3 sequence (DNA): TGTGCCAGCAGCTCCCTAGACAGGACAGCTGAGCAGTACTTC. The encoded protein is CASSSLDRTAEQYF.

This clone has a handful of counts. The chain uses TRBV30 and TRBJ1-4; 11 bases line up with TRBD1. J lost 5 bases, V lost 2 bases, and 1 base had no gene match. CDR1 and CDR2 (germline): GTSNPN, SVGIG (reference sequence). This CDR3 comprises 14 residues. The CDR3 here is CAWSRDRGNEKLFF. The CDR3 DNA sequence: TGTGCCTGGAGTCGGGACAGGGGGAATGAAAAACTGTTTTTT.

This clone was detected once. The rearrangement uses TRBV29-1 and TRBJ1-1; 7 nucleotides match TRBD1. Germline-derived CDR1 and CDR2 are SQVTM and ANQGSEA. This CDR3 is built from 13 residues. V dropped 7 bases and J dropped 3; count of bases not matched to a gene: 8. CDR3 protein: CSGTLTGDTEAFF. The CDR3 region has the DNA TGCAGCGGGACCCTTACAGGGGACACTGAAGCTTTCTTT.

V and J are TRBV6-1 and TRBJ2-4; D is perhaps TRBD1 (6 bases). V was clipped by 6 bases and J by 3 bases, with 12 bases between them. The CDR3 is 14 residues long. Germline V CDR1 and CDR2: MNHNS, SASEGT. The chain's CDR3 is CASRIQGGKNIQYF. The CDR3 DNA sequence: TGTGCCAGCAGGATACAGGGTGGCAAAAACATTCAGTACTTC.

The chain joins TRBV27 to TRBJ1-6; D gene unclear. The length of the CDR3 is 12 residues. The germline gives CDR1 MNHEY, CDR2 SMNVEV (reference sequence). Trimming took 6 bases from V and 7 from J, leaving 7 bases between them. The CDR3, as DNA: TGTGCCAGCAGCCCGTCAAATTCACCCCTCCACTTT. Amino acid sequence: CASSPSNSPLHF.

This clone was counted a few times. The V call is TRBV29-1, the J call TRBJ1-1; no definite D call. Germline CDR1 is SQVTM and CDR2 is ANQGSEA. The CDR3 runs to 9 residues. Trimming left V 3 bases short and J 7 bases short, with 3 bases between. The CDR3 DNA is TGCAGCGTTGACGGTGAAGCTTTCTTT. It codes for CSVDGEAFF.